A selection of T cell receptor beta chains follows, all from one sample in a study of control samples from healthy donors and cancer patients. The protocol was immunoSEQ multiplex PCR, while the TCRdb copy is restricted to in-frame clones and leaves out a portion. The data show about 85,000 clones, with approximately 89% seen just once and approximately 6% held by the top ten. Source material: blood. The receptors were sampled from a man in his forties or fifties in good health. The CDR3 runs from the conserved cysteine through the conserved F or W. The order of the fields is D gene, clone size, J gene, V gene, CDR3 DNA, CDR3 protein. A D gene is named only where the DNA matches it firmly. Expanded clones get a size class; other rows say once, few or many, or leave the size out.

>-|-|TRBJ1-5|TRBV7-9
TGTGCCAGCAGCTTTAGCAATCAGCCCCAGCATTTT
CASSFSNQPQHF
>TRBD2|-|TRBJ2-4|TRBV7-9
TGTGCCAGCACCAAGGCGGGGGGGGCGGGTAACATTCAGTACTTC
CASTKAGGAGNIQYF
>TRBD1|-|TRBJ2-5|TRBV18
TGTGCCAGCTCACGAGGACAGGGGGGGGAGACCCAGTACTTC
CASSRGQGGETQYF
>TRBD1|-|TRBJ1-4|TRBV29-1
TGCAGCGTTGTGACAGGGAATGAAAAACTGTTTTTT
CSVVTGNEKLFF
>-|-|TRBJ1-2|TRBV19
TGTGCCAGTAGCCGGACTTATGGAGGCTACACCTTC
CASSRTYGGYTF
>-|-|TRBJ1-6|TRBV19
TGTGCCAGTAGCATGACAGGCCCCGAAAATTCACCCCTCCACTTT
CASSMTGPENSPLHF
>TRBD1|-|TRBJ2-7|TRBV23-1
TGCGCCAGCAGTCAATCGGGGGACAGGGGTACCTACGAGCAGTACTTC
CASSQSGDRGTYEQYF
>TRBD1|-|TRBJ1-2|TRBV10-2
TGCGCCAGCAGTCCGGGACAGGGGGCGCGGGACTATGGCTACACCTTC
CASSPGQGARDYGYTF
>-|-|TRBJ2-3|TRBV7-3
TGTGCCAGCAGCTTAACAGGGGGGTATAGCACAGATACGCAGTATTTT
CASSLTGGYSTDTQYF
>-|-|TRBJ2-7|TRBV7-9
TGTGCCAGCAGCTACCTAGGGGACGAGCAGTACTTC
CASSYLGDEQYF
>-|few|TRBJ2-1|TRBV15
TGTGCCACCAGCACCTTCTTTTCGGGGAGTAACAATGAGCAGTTCTTC
CATSTFFSGSNNEQFF
>-|-|TRBJ1-3|TRBV10-2
TGCGCCAGCGAATCATTGGGCTCTGGAAACACCATATATTTT
CASESLGSGNTIYF
>TRBD1|-|TRBJ2-1|TRBV11-3
TGTGCCAGCAGCTGGACCCGGGACAGCATCAGCAATGAGCAGTTCTTC
CASSWTRDSISNEQFF
>-|once|TRBJ1-2|TRBV20-1
TGCAGTGCTAGTGAGGGGATAGACTATGGCTACACCTTC
CSASEGIDYGYTF
>-|-|TRBJ1-6|TRBV12-3/TRBV12-4
TGTGCCAGTAGAATCCAGGGCAATTCACCCCTCCACTTT
CASRIQGNSPLHF
>-|once|TRBJ2-5|TRBV21-1
TGTGCCAGCAGCAATGGGACAGGATGCCAAGAGACCCAGTACTTC
CASSNGTGCQETQYF
>TRBD1|-|TRBJ1-2|TRBV30
TGTGCCTGGAGACCACCAGCCGGGACAGCGATTTTTGTAGGCTACACCTTC
CAWRPPAGTAIFVGYTF
>-|-|TRBJ2-5|TRBV30
TGTGCCTGGTTACCATCGGAAGAGACCCAGTACTTC
CAWLPSEETQYF
>TRBD1|-|TRBJ1-2|TRBV5-6
TGTGCCAGCAGCTCCTTTTCGGACAGGGGGCGAGCTGGCTACACCTTC
CASSSFSDRGRAGYTF
>-|-|TRBJ2-1|TRBV7-2
TGTGCCAGCGCTCTTTCTTTCGCTTCCCGGTTTCAGTTCTTC
CASALSFASRFQFF
>-|-|TRBJ2-1|TRBV18
TGTGCCAGCTCACCCCTGGAGGGCTCCTACAATGAGCAGTTCTTC
CASSPLEGSYNEQFF
>-|once|TRBJ2-5|TRBV19
TGTGCCAGTAGTATCAGGGGTTCTGGGGGGGGTCGTGCCGTGGGAGAGACCCAGTACTTC
CASSIRGSGGGRAVGETQYF
>TRBD2|-|TRBJ2-1|TRBV10-2
TGCGCCAGCGGAGGGAGGGCTAGGGAGCAGTTCTTC
CASGGRAREQFF
>TRBD1|few|TRBJ1-4|TRBV5-8
TGTGCCAGCAGCGCGGACAGGGCGGGTAATGAAAAACTGTTTTTT
CASSADRAGNEKLFF
>TRBD2|-|TRBJ2-5|TRBV29-1
TGCAGCGTCGCCACTAGCGGGGGGGCCCAAGAGACCCAGTACTTC
CSVATSGGAQETQYF
>-|-|TRBJ2-7|TRBV6-6
TGTGCCAGCAGTCCCCCCCCGGGGCAAGAGCAGTACTTC
CASSPPPGQEQYF
>-|-|TRBJ2-2|TRBV11-2
TGTGCCAGCAGCTTGATGGGGCGACGTACCGGGGAGCTGTTTTTT
CASSLMGRRTGELFF
>-|-|TRBJ1-5|TRBV6-6
TGTGCCAGCAGTACAGGGATGATTCCTCAGCCCCAGCATTTT
CASSTGMIPQPQHF
>-|once|TRBJ2-5|TRBV2
TGTGCCAGCACCTATACAGGGTATCGAGAGACCCAGTACTTC
CASTYTGYRETQYF
>-|once|TRBJ1-6|TRBV2
TGTGCCAGCAAGGGAGATAGCTCCTATAATTCACCCCTCCACTTT
CASKGDSSYNSPLHF
>-|once|TRBJ2-1|TRBV12-3/TRBV12-4
TGTGCCAGCAGCCGTAGCAATGAGCAGTTCTTC
CASSRSNEQFF
>-|-|TRBJ1-4|TRBV5-1
TGCGCCAGCAGCTTAACAGGGAATGGCGAAAAACTGTTTTTT
CASSLTGNGEKLFF
>-|-|TRBJ2-3|TRBV18
TGTGCCAGCTCACCACTGGAGAGCACAGATACGCAGTATTTT
CASSPLESTDTQYF
>-|-|TRBJ2-3|TRBV5-1
TGCGCCAGCAGAATCGGTCGGGGGGCAAGCACAGATACGCAGTATTTT
CASRIGRGASTDTQYF
>-|-|TRBJ1-3|TRBV11-2
TGTGCCAGCAGCTTGCCCCAGCAAAACTCTGGAAACACCATATATTTT
CASSLPQQNSGNTIYF
>-|-|TRBJ1-2|TRBV4-1
TGCGCCAGCAGCTCCCCAGGGTACTTAAATGGCTACACCTTC
CASSSPGYLNGYTF
>TRBD2|-|TRBJ2-1|TRBV4-2
TGTGCCAGCAGCCACGGGGGGGCCGGGGAAAATGAGCAGTTCTTC
CASSHGGAGENEQFF
>-|few|TRBJ2-7|TRBV7-3
TGTGCCAGCAGCTTATGGTCCGGGAGTGAGCAGTACTTC
CASSLWSGSEQYF
>TRBD1|-|TRBJ1-5|TRBV19
TGTGCCAGTCGGTACGGGACAGGAGTCTCTAGCAATCAGCCCCAGCATTTT
CASRYGTGVSSNQPQHF
>-|-|TRBJ1-5|TRBV6-1
TGTGCCAGCAGTGAACGGCCCGGATATAGCAATCAGCCCCAGCATTTT
CASSERPGYSNQPQHF
>-|-|TRBJ2-7|TRBV20-1
TGCAGTGCTAGTGGGTCAGTTTCCTACGAGCAGTACTTC
CSASGSVSYEQYF
>-|-|TRBJ1-1|TRBV19
TGTGCCACCTCTTCTGGGGGGCCTGAAGCTTTCTTT
CATSSGGPEAFF
>-|-|TRBJ1-3|TRBV21-1
TGTGCCAGCAGCAGTCCCGAAGGCGCCGCTGGAAACACCATATATTTT
CASSSPEGAAGNTIYF
>-|-|TRBJ1-4|TRBV19
TGTGCCAGTAGTATAATCGGGGGGTCGGCAACTAATGAAAAACTGTTTTTT
CASSIIGGSATNEKLFF
>-|-|TRBJ2-5|TRBV5-1
TGCGCCAGCAGCTTGACCAACATCCTAGAGACCCAGTACTTC
CASSLTNILETQYF
>-|-|TRBJ1-5|TRBV28
TGTGCCAGCAGTTTAGGGGGAGGCAATCAGCCCCAGCATTTT
CASSLGGGNQPQHF
>-|-|TRBJ1-5|TRBV18
TGTGCCAGCTCACCGTCCGCGCCCGATCAGCCCCAGCATTTT
CASSPSAPDQPQHF
>-|-|TRBJ1-1|TRBV11-3
TGTGCCAGCAGACAGGGCACCAACACTGAAGCTTTCTTT
CASRQGTNTEAFF